This T cell receptor (beta chain) was obtained from a study of blood T cells in healthy people across ages. The authors ran a second PCR of 7 to 11 cycles using a sample-barcoded 5' primer and a J-beta primer mix. Tags on each cDNA molecule came from a template-switch adaptor with 12 random nucleotides. TCRdb passed the 5' RACE reads through MiXCR, listing each CDR3 protein once. Of hundreds of thousands of distinct CDR3 sequences in the sample, less than 60% were seen once. From germline, CDR1 is DFQATT and CDR2 SNEGSKA (reference sequence). CDR3 length: 17 residues. Total RNA amounts of at least 5 micrograms were extracted per sample.

The clonotype originates from a man at least 80 years old in good health. The source material was blood. This sequence joins TRBV20-1 and TRBJ2-1, with 12 positions matching TRBD2. TRBJ2-7 explains the end of the DNA better; the J call may be wrong. CDR3 nucleotides: TGCAGTGCTAGAGATCGGACTAGCGGGGCCTCCTACAATGAGCAGTACTTC. Translating it yields CSARDRTSGASYNEQYF.